This TCR beta chain was retrieved from a study of lymphopenia after photon versus proton radiotherapy. The data were produced by immunoSEQ multiplex PCR, yet TCRdb's version contains in-frame clones alone and is incomplete. The sample contains about 18,000 clones, roughly nine tenths of which appear only once. Study outcomes and limitations: Relative stability marked proton patients; photon patients lost diversity and naive cells. After the lymphocyte nadir, photon-treated repertoires showed oligoclonal expansion, especially of CD8+ Temra cells. Authors raise, but do not show, better survival with proton therapy. Post-nadir TCR diversity decline inversely tracked overall survival among those who died.

In regard to this clone: The antigen remains unidentified.

The CDR3 is 12 amino acids. V lost 3 bases and J lost 6, with 11 bases in between. Germline loops: CDR1 GTSNPN, CDR2 SVGIG (reference sequence). Sequenced material: peripheral blood, taken from a patient treated with photon-based radiotherapy. The chain employs TRBV30 and TRBJ1-1, with D hard to call. The clonotype was recovered from a woman aged 40 to 50 with cholangiocarcinoma. The CDR3 is CAWSPRMAEAFF. CDR3 nucleotide sequence: TGTGCCTGGAGCCCTCGGATGGCTGAAGCTTTCTTT. The whole variable domain, filled in from reference TRBV30 and TRBJ1-1, reads SQTIHQWPATLVQPVGSPLSLECTVEGTSNPNLYWYRQAAGRGLQLLFYSVGIGQISSEVPQNLSASRPQDRQFILSSKKLLLSDSGFYLCAWSPRMAEAFFGQGTRLTVV.